This T cell receptor (beta chain) emerged from a study of shared clonotypes between healthy human individuals. Study in general: Per-donor plates numbered three CD4 naive, three CD4 memory, two CD8 naive and one CD8 memory. Study-wide results and caveats: Sequencing depth was a factor that was expected to affect clonotype sharing among donors. The genetic and exposure-history diversity represented was limited by few donors. When naive CD4 clonotypes were compared across a handful of donors, 4% to 6.5% were shared.

The method was immunoSEQ multiplex PCR; TCRdb's version includes in-frame clones alone and lacks a portion of them. The sample gives some 1 million clones, around 74% of which show up once; about 1.4% is in the top ten. This clone was found once. Its cognate antigen is unknown. Germline lookup yields CDR1 SGHDT and CDR2 YYEEEE. The germline V and J ends were trimmed by 0 bases and 2 bases, with 12 bases remaining between them. The CDR3 sequence is 15 residues long. The clonotype originates from a young man in good health. Specimen: memory CD4+ T cells sorted from blood. Stated subset: CD45RA-negative fraction. The rearrangement links TRBV5-6 to TRBJ2-7, with D hard to call. The CDR3 DNA reads as TGTGCCAGCAGCTTGGGTGTACAGCTTACCTACGAGCAGTACTTC. It encodes CASSLGVQLTYEQYF.